This T cell receptor beta chain was recorded in a study of CD8 T cells in ankylosing spondylitis. Study outcomes and limitations: A number of the motif variants had already been described in reactive arthritis synovial fluid and blood. Several highly homologous variants made up a TCR beta motif, and this motif appeared characteristic of ankylosing spondylitis blood. Reported data indicate significant enrichment of disease-linked clones within matched ankylosing spondylitis synovial fluid.

Library preparation for TCR beta used quantitative 5'-RACE with molecular barcodes. Each CDR3 protein gets one entry after TCRdb re-called the 5' RACE reads with MiXCR. Found here are approximately 550,000 distinct CDR3 sequences, roughly 13% of them singletons; the top ten hold nearly 7%. This clonotype was detected ten times or more. Antigen unknown. CDR1 and CDR2 (germline): SGHAT, FQNNGV. CDR3 length equals 14 residues. V lost 5 bases and J lost 3, with 10 bases in between. Sequences were obtained from blood, either unsorted or a sorted T cell fraction (not recorded which). The rearrangement links TRBV11-2 to TRBJ1-4; D remains unclear. The TCR was taken from a male donor with ankylosing spondylitis. CDR3 in amino acids: CASSPSGSNEKLFF. The CDR3 region has the DNA TGTGCCAGCAGCCCGTCGGGTTCTAATGAAAAACTGTTTTTT.